This T cell receptor beta chain was sequenced in a study of blood T cell repertoires in COVID-19. Study at large: Material from acute and convalescent COVID-19 was sourced from the United States, Italy and Spain. Sources were T cells, B-cell-depleted T cells, or PBMCs; the material itself was cDNA or gDNA.

CDR1 and CDR2 from the germline V gene are GTSNPN and SVGIG (reference sequence). The V segment lost 1 base and the J segment 6 bases; nucleotides outside the gene matches: 9. The CDR3 runs to 14 residues. Per the authors' pipeline: The assay estimated nucleated cells by amplifying reference gene primers. TCRdb's copy holds only in-frame clones and misses some; the assay was immunoSEQ multiplex PCR. V, J and clone size are those of that table, while D and trimming were read from the DNA. Of 98,000 or so clones in the sample, 71% were seen once. The chain links TRBV30 to TRBJ2-7, with 7 bases identical to TRBD1. The sequence derives from a middle-aged woman with acute or convalescent COVID-19. Material: peripheral blood. The CDR3 reads CAWSGGQPYSEQYF. The DNA for the CDR3 is TGTGCCTGGAGTGGGGGACAGCCCTACTCCGAGCAGTACTTC.